What follows are 5 T cell receptor beta chains derived from one specimen sequenced in a study of patients and donors after allogeneic stem cell transplantation. A single record per CDR3 protein comes from TCRdb applying MiXCR to the RT-PCR reads. The data contain 900,000 to 1,000,000 distinct CDR3 sequences, roughly 18% of them singletons. Specimen: blood, either unsorted or a sorted T cell fraction (not recorded which). Receptors originate from a human donor who was either an allogeneic HSCT recipient or a stem cell or donor lymphocyte infusion donor (not recorded which). It is not recorded whose cells these are; they may come from a transplant donor.

CDR3 protein: CASRLGDPSGPEQFF. The CDR3 coding sequence is TGCGCCAGCCGCCTGGGGGACCCTAGCGGCCCGGAGCAGTTCTTC. The chain recombines TRBV5-1 with TRBJ2-1, with 7 positions matching TRBD2. The CDR3 extends over 15 amino acids. The V gene's germline CDR1 is SGHRS and CDR2 YFSETQ. The trim removed 7 bases at V and 10 bases at J, leaving 17 bases unmatched.

DNA of the CDR3: TGTGCCAGCAGCTTATTAGGAGGGGGGGGCTCAGGCGGGGAGCTGTTTTTT. Translation gives CASSLLGGGGSGGELFF. The chain links TRBV7-2 to TRBJ2-2, with a possible D match to TRBD2 (7 bases). Germline loops: CDR1 SGHTA, CDR2 FQGNSA. V was pared by 2 bases and J by 7 bases, with 20 bases between. This CDR3 is built from 17 residues.

This clonotype was picked up a small number of times. The V call is TRBV6-1, the J call TRBJ2-1; 7 bases are a match to TRBD2. This CDR3 spans 16 amino acids. V trimming: 2 bases; J trimming: 1 base; junction bases outside the gene matches: 5. CDR1 is MNHNS and CDR2 is SASEGT in the germline V gene. DNA of the CDR3: TGTGCCAGCAGTGAATCTTTGCGGGGGTCCTACAATGAGCAGTTCTTC. This gives the protein CASSESLRGSYNEQFF.

V is TRBV4-3 and J is TRBJ2-3; D gene unclear. The CDR3 contains 14 residues. Trimming took off 0 bases at V and 2 bases at J, with 6 bases between the two ends. Germline CDR1 and CDR2: LGHNA and YSLEER. The CDR3 reads CASSQDSYTDTQYF. CDR3 nucleotides: TGCGCCAGCAGCCAAGATTCGTACACAGATACGCAGTATTTT.

In its sample, this clonotype was seen a few times. V usage is TRBV20-1 and J usage is TRBJ2-3, with 13 positions matching TRBD2. The junction had 9 bases not matched to a gene; V was cut back by 6 bases and J by 3 bases. The CDR3 is made up of 16 amino acids. Per germline, CDR1 DFQATT and CDR2 SNEGSKA (reference sequence). The CDR3 loop is CSAQLAGGPGTDTQYF. Here the CDR3 DNA reads TGCAGTGCCCAACTAGCGGGGGGGCCGGGGACAGATACGCAGTATTTT.